A single sample is the source of the 5 T cell receptor beta chains below, sequenced in a study of molecular identifiers for immune sequencing clone quantification. TCRdb recomputed calls from the PCR reads with MiXCR, one row per CDR3 protein. The data contain some 650,000 distinct CDR3 sequences, 20% of them singletons. Specimen: naive CD8+ T cells from blood, with Jurkat cell RNA spiked in. The subset here: FACS-sorted CD8+CD4-CCR7+CD45RA+ naive T cells. The receptors derive from a human donor in good health. Some libraries in this study had Jurkat cell RNA spiked in.

This clonotype was seen at least ten times. The CDR3 DNA sequence: TGTGCCAGCAGCCTCACGACACTTCGGAACACTGAAGCTTTCTTT. This encodes CASSLTTLRNTEAFF. The J gene is TRBJ1-1, the V gene TRBV6-6; the D is unclear. Trimming took 6 bases from V and 1 from J, leaving 15 bases between them. The CDR3 has 15 residues. Per the germline V gene, CDR1 is MNHNY and CDR2 is SVGAGI (reference sequence).

On this clonotype itself: The junction shows a germline mismatch at one end, possibly a read error. V and J are TRBV7-9 and TRBJ2-2; the D is unclear. The CDR3 spans 11 residues. The germline V gene has CDR1 SEHNR and CDR2 FQNEAQ (reference sequence). CDR3 sequence reads: CASSLGVELVF. The CDR3 coding sequence is TGTGCCAGCAGCTTAGGGGTGGAGCTGGTTTTT.

This clonotype has a count of ten or more. The V and J genes are TRBV7-9 and TRBJ2-3; tentative D call: TRBD2 (5 bases). The CDR3 length is 13 residues. The V and J ends lost 6 bases and 6 bases respectively, with 13 bases between them. Germline V CDR1 and CDR2: SEHNR, FQNEAQ (reference sequence). CDR3: CASSGRDLDTQYF. Here the CDR3 DNA reads TGTGCCAGCAGTGGACGGGATCTTGATACGCAGTATTTT.

This clonotype has just one count. One end of the junction varies from germline; a read error may be responsible. The chain is built from TRBV27 and TRBJ2-3; D call uncertain. CDR1 and CDR2 (germline): MNHEY, SMNVEV (reference sequence). There are 14 residues in the CDR3. CDR3 region: CASSLPASTDTRYF. Written as DNA, the CDR3 is TGTGCCAGCAGTTTACCGGCCTCCACAGATACGCGGTATTTT.

There are many counts of this clonotype. The CDR3 end shows no conserved phenylalanine or tryptophan, and so a read error is likely. The limits of the CDR3 on the DNA are not certain, so only TCRdb's listed CDR3 is given. V gene TRBV7-9 combines with J gene TRBJ1-2. Germline V gene data show CDR1 as SEHNR and CDR2 as FQNEAQ (reference sequence). The CDR3 has 10 amino acids, counting both end residues. The chain's CDR3 is CASSLAHLGI.